This record looks at one T cell receptor beta chain sequence and its context. The CDR3 length is 16 residues. V lost 4 bases and J lost 1; bases outside the gene matches: 6. The V gene's germline CDR1 is GTSNPN and CDR2 SVGIG (reference sequence). The data are from a study of blood T cell repertoires in COVID-19. On the study more broadly: Researchers got acute and convalescent COVID-19 samples from the United States, Italy and Spain. PBMCs, B-cell-depleted T cells, or T cells provided the cDNA or gDNA that made up the material.

Authors' data handling: Reference gene primer amplification gave estimated nucleated cell counts. Some clones are missing from TCRdb's copy, which holds only in-frame ones; the method was immunoSEQ multiplex PCR. That table supplies the V and J calls and clone size; D and trimming were determined from the DNA. The sample shows 30,000 to 40,000 clones, less than 90% of them seen only once. The sequenced material came from peripheral blood. This sequence was found in an older man with active COVID-19. The chain employs TRBV30 and TRBJ2-3, with 12 nucleotides matching TRBD2. This CDR3 is CAWIRTSGIGTDTQYF. The DNA for the CDR3 is TGTGCCTGGATCAGGACTAGCGGGATAGGCACAGATACGCAGTATTTT.